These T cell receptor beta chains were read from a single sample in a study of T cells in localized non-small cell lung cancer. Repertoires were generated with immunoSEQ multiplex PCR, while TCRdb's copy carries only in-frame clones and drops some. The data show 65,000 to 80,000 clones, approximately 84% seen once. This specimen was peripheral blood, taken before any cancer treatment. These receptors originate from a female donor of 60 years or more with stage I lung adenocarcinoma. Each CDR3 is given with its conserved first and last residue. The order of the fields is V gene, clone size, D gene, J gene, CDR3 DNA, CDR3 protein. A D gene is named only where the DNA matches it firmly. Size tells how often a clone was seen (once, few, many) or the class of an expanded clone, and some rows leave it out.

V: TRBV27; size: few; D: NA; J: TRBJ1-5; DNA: TGTGCCAGCAGTCGAGACAGGAATAGCAATCAGCCCCAGCATTTT; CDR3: CASSRDRNSNQPQHF
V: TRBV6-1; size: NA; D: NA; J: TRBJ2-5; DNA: TGTGCCAGCAGTGAGACTTGGTCGAAAGAGACCCAGTACTTC; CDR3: CASSETWSKETQYF
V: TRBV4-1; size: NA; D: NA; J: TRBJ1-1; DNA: TGCGCCAGCAGCCAAGAAGCGGGGCGGCACACTGAAGCTTTCTTT; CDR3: CASSQEAGRHTEAFF
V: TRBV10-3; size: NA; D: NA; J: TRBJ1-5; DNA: TGTGCCATCGGGGAGGGGCAACAGCCCCAGCATTTT; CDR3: CAIGEGQQPQHF
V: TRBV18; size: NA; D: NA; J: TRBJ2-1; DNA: TGTGCCAGCTCACTTGACAATGAGCAGTTCTTC; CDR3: CASSLDNEQFF
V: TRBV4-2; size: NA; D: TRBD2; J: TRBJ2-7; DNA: TGTGCCAGCAGCCAAGGGGTTGGAGCGGGAGCTCTTTTCTACGAGCAGTACTTC; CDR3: CASSQGVGAGALFYEQYF
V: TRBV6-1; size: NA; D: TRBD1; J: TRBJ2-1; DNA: TGTGCCAGCTCCCGTCCGGGACAGGGTAACAATGAGCAGTTCTTC; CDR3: CASSRPGQGNNEQFF
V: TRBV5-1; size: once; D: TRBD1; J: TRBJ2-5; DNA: TGCGCCAGCAGCTGGGAGGGACAGGGAGGTGGAGAGACCCAGTACTTC; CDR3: CASSWEGQGGGETQYF
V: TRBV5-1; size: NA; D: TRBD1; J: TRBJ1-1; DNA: TGCGCCAGCAGCTGGGGAGCGACAGGGGGCCCCACTGAAGCTTTCTTT; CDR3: CASSWGATGGPTEAFF
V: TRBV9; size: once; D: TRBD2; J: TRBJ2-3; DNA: TGTGCCAGCAGCGTAAGTCCTAGCGGACTAAGCACAGATACGCAGTATTTT; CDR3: CASSVSPSGLSTDTQYF
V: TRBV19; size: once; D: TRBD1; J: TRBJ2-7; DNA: TGTGCCAGTAGCACCGGACAGGGGACTTACGAGCAGTACTTC; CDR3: CASSTGQGTYEQYF
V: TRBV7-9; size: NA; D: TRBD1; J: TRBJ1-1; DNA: TGTGCCAGCAGCCCACTGGGCCAGGGGGCAGCTTTCTTT; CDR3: CASSPLGQGAAFF
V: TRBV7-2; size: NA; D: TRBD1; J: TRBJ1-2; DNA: TGTGCCAGCAGCGCTTGGACAGGGGGCGGCTACACCTTC; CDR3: CASSAWTGGGYTF
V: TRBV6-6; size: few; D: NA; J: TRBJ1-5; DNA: TGTGCCAGCAGTTACCTCCCTTCGGGGCCCCAGCATTTT; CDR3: CASSYLPSGPQHF
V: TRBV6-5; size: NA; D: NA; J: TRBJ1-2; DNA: TGTGCCAGCAGGAAACGCGGTTCGACAGGTGGCTACACCTTC; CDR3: CASRKRGSTGGYTF
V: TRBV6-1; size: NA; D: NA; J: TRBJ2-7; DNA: TGTGCCAGCAGTCAGCAGGGCGAGCAGTACTTC; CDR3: CASSQQGEQYF
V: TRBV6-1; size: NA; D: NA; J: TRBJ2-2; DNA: TGTGCCAGCAAAGAGGGTAGGGACACCGGGGAGCTGTTTTTT; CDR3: CASKEGRDTGELFF
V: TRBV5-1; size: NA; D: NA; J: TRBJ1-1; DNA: TGCGCCAGCAGCTTGGCTGGGGTAGGCACTGAAGCTTTCTTT; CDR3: CASSLAGVGTEAFF
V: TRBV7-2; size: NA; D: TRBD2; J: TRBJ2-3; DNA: TGTGCCAGCAGCATCACTAGCGGGACCGGCACAGATACGCAGTATTTT; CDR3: CASSITSGTGTDTQYF
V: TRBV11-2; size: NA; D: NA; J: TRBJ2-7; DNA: TGTGCCAGCAGCTTAGTCGCGTTAGGCTCCTACGAGCAGTACTTC; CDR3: CASSLVALGSYEQYF